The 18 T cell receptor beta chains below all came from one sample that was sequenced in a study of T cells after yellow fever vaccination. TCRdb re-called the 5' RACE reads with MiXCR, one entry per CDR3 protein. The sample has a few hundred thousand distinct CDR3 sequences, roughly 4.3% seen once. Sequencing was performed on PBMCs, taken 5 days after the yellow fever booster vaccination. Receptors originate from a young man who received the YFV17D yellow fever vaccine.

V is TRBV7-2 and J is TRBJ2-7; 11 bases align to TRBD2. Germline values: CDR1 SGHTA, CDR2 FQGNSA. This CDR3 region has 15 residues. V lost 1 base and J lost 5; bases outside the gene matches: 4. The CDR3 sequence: CASSLVASGGNEQYF. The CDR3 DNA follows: TGTGCCAGCAGCTTAGTTGCTAGCGGGGGGAACGAGCAGTACTTC.

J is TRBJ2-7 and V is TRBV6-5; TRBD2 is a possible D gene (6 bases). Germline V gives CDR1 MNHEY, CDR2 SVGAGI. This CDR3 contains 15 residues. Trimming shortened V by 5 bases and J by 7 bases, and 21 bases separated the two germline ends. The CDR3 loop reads CASSAGSGPLGEQYV. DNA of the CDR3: TGTGCCAGCAGTGCGGGGAGCGGACCCCTTGGAGAGCAGTACGTC.

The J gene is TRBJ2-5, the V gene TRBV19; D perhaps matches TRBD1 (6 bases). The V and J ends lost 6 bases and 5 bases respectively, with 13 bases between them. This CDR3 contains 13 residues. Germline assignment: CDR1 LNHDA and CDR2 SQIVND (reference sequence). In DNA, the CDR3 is TGTGCCAGTAGACTAGGGACACGCGAGACCCAGTACTTC. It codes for CASRLGTRETQYF.

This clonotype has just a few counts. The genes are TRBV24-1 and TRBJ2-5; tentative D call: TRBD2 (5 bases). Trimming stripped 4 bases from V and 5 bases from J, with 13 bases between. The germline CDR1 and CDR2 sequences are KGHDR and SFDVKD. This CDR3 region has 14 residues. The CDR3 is CATSEGGKRETQYF. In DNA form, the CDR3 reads TGTGCCACCAGTGAGGGCGGAAAGCGGGAGACCCAGTACTTC.

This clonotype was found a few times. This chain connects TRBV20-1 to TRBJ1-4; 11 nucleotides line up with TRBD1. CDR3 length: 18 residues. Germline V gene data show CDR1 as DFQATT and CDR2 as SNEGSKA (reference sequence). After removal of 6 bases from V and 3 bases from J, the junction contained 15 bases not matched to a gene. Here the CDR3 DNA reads TGCAGTGCAGCCGGGACAGGGGGTCAAGTTTCTTCTAATGAAAAACTGTTTTTT. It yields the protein CSAAGTGGQVSSNEKLFF.

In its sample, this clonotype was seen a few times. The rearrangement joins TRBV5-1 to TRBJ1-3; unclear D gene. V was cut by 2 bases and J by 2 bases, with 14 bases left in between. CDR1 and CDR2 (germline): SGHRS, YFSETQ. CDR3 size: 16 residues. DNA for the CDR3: TGCGCCAGCAGCTTAGGTTGGCGGGCTACTGGAAACACCATATATTTT. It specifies CASSLGWRATGNTIYF.

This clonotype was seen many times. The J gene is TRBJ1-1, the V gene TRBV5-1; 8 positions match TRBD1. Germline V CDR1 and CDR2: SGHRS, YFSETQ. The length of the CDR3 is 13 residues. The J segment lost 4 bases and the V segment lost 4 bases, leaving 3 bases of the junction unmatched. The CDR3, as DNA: TGCGCCAGCAGCATAGGGACAGGCACTGAAGCTTTCTTT. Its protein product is CASSIGTGTEAFF.

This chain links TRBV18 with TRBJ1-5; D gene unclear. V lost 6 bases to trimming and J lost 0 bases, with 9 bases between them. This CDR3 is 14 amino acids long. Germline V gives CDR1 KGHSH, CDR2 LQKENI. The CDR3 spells CASSPNYSNQPQHF. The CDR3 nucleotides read TGTGCCAGCTCCCCGAACTATAGCAATCAGCCCCAGCATTTT.

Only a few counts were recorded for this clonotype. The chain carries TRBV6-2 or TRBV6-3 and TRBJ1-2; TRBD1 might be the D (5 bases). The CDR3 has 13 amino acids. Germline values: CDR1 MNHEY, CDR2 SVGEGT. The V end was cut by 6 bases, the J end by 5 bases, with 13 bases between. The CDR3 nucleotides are TGTGCCAGCAGCCCGGGACGGCTTTATGGCTACACCTTC. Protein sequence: CASSPGRLYGYTF.

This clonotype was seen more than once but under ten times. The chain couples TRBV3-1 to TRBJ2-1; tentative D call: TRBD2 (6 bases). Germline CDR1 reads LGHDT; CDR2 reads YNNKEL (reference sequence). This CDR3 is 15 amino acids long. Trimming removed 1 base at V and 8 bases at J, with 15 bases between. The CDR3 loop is CASSQAGDGGDEQFF. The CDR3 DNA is TGTGCCAGCAGCCAAGCTGGGGACGGAGGGGATGAGCAGTTCTTC.

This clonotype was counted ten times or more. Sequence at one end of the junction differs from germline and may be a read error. CDR3 protein: CASSLVGETQYF. CDR3 coding DNA: TGTGCCAGCAGCTTAGTTGGTGAGACCCAGTACTTC. The chain has TRBV12-3 or TRBV12-4 and TRBJ2-5; no clear D gene. The length of the CDR3 is 12 residues.

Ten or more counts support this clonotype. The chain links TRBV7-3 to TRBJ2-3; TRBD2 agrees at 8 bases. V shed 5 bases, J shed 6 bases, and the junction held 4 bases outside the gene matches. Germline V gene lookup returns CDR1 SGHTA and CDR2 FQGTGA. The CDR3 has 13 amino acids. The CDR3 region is CASSLRLADTQYF. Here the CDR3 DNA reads TGTGCCAGCAGCCTCCGACTAGCGGATACGCAGTATTTT.

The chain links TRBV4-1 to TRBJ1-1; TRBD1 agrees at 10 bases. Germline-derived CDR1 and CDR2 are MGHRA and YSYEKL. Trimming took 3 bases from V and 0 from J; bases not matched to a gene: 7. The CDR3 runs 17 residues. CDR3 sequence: CASSQETGGDMNTEAFF. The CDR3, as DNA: TGCGCCAGCAGCCAGGAGACAGGGGGCGACATGAACACTGAAGCTTTCTTT.

As DNA, the CDR3 is TGTGCCAGCAGCTCGGGACAGTCCTACCTCAAAGAGACCCAGTACTTC. Amino acid sequence: CASSSGQSYLKETQYF. The chain couples TRBV5-8 to TRBJ2-5; 7 bases match TRBD1. The germline CDR1 and CDR2 sequences are SGHTS and YDEGEE. The trim removed 3 bases at V and 3 bases at J, leaving 11 bases unmatched. The CDR3 consists of 16 residues.

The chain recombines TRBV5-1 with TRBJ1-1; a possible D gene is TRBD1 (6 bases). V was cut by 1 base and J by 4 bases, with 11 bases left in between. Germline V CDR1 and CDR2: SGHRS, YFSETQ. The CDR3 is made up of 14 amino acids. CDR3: CASSLNRGTTEAFF. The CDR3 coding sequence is TGCGCCAGCAGCTTGAATAGGGGGACCACTGAAGCTTTCTTT.

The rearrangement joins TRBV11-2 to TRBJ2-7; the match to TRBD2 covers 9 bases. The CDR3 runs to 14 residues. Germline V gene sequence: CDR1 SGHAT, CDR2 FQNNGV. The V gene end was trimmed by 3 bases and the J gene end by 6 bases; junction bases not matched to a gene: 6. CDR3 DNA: TGTGCCAGCAGCTTCCTGGGTAGCGGGGGCGAGCAGTACTTC. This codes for CASSFLGSGGEQYF. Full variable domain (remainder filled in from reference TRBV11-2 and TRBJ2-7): EAGVAQSPRYKIIEKRQSVAFWCNPISGHATLYWYQQILGQGPKLLIQFQNNGVVDDSQLPKDRFSAERLKGVDSTLKIQPAKLEDSAVYLCASSFLGSGGEQYFGPGTRLTVT.

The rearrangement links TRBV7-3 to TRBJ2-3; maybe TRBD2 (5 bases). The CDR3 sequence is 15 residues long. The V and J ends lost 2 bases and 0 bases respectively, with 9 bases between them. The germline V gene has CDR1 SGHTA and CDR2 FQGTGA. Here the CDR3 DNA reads TGTGCCAGCAGCTTAGCGGGTCATAGCACAGATACGCAGTATTTT. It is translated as CASSLAGHSTDTQYF.

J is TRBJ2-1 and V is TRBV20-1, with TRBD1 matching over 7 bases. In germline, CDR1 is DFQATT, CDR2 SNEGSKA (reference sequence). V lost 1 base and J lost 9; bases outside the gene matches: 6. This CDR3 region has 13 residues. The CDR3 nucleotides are TGCAGTGCTAGAGCTCGTACAGGGGCTGAGCAGTTCTTC. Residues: CSARARTGAEQFF.